Listed below are T cell receptor beta chains from one sample, sequenced in a study of blood T cell repertoires in COVID-19. Generated by immunoSEQ multiplex PCR, the TCRdb table keeps only in-frame clones and is missing some. The repertoire holds approximately 94,000 clones, with about 80% as singletons. The sequenced sample was peripheral blood. The receptors originated from a human donor in a cohort sampled during active COVID-19. The conserved cysteine and the conserved F or W are not part of the CDR3 here.

j_call,v_call,cdr3_aa
TRBJ2-7,TRBV7-6,ASSLGGGGAGEQY
TRBJ1-2,TRBV2,ASSGQGGYT
TRBJ1-6,TRBV6-5,ASSYSGPYRNSPLH
TRBJ2-2,TRBV6-1,ASSGLAGVVTGELF
TRBJ2-7,TRBV5-1,ASSSGVDSTKYEQY
TRBJ2-1,TRBV5-4,ASSRPGQGGNEQF
TRBJ2-7,TRBV6-5,ASSSSGTTYEQY
TRBJ1-5,TRBV6-5,ASSYDRVSNQPQH
TRBJ1-4,TRBV27,ASRLNRQGAGEKLF
TRBJ1-6,TRBV2,ASSLQQGSNSPLH
TRBJ1-2,TRBV5-6,ASSHGQGAGYT
TRBJ2-7,TRBV6-5,ASCPGQGPPEQY
TRBJ2-6,TRBV6-1,ASSGTRLVSYSGANVLT
TRBJ2-7,TRBV7-8,ASSPQGFQAYEQY
TRBJ1-1,TRBV3-1/TRBV3-2,ASSLKGGNTEAF
TRBJ1-6,TRBV28,ASSRGQPNSPLH
TRBJ2-7,TRBV27,ASSFDRGHEQY
TRBJ2-7,TRBV11-2,ASSSQGYEQY
TRBJ2-5,TRBV18,ASSLPGTSGTRGETQY
TRBJ1-5,TRBV27,ASSLQGANLYSNQPQH
TRBJ1-6,TRBV5-1,ASSLAPGQGGESPLH
TRBJ2-3,TRBV7-8,ASSSPGGSTDTQY
TRBJ1-3,TRBV19,ASKILSGNTIY
TRBJ2-2,TRBV2,ASSEAGVFTGELF
TRBJ2-3,TRBV2,ASRTGLAGITDTQY
TRBJ1-2,TRBV27,ASSLSRDSHPYYT
TRBJ2-7,TRBV5-5,ASSIDRGDAYEQY
TRBJ1-1,TRBV7-3,ASSLGPGGDTEAF
TRBJ2-1,TRBV29-1,SVGETGLKPRDEQF
TRBJ2-3,TRBV6-5,ASSPSRVSTDTQY
TRBJ2-1,TRBV7-3,ASSPRSTASSYNEQF
TRBJ1-1,TRBV19,ASRLKLGVSTEAF
TRBJ1-1,TRBV10-3,AISAQGTHTEAF
TRBJ2-7,TRBV19,ASSTMTGASYEQY
TRBJ2-1,TRBV7-8,ASSLGLASGRVNEQF
TRBJ2-1,TRBV18,ASSPLLAGGPYEQF
TRBJ1-4,TRBV28,ASSSRDRVRAGEKLF
TRBJ2-3,TRBV7-2,ASSWNRVSTDTQY
TRBJ1-3,TRBV19,ASILSGGGNTIY
TRBJ1-5,TRBV5-1,ASSLEGQVNQPQH
TRBJ1-2,TRBV7-2,ASSLGQLYGYT
TRBJ1-2,TRBV4-3,ASSQAPLVAGDGYT
TRBJ2-3,TRBV5-4,ASSSRLAGTDTQY
TRBJ2-2,TRBV6-1,ASSEYGEIGELF
TRBJ2-1,TRBV5-1,ASSSASGSNEQF
TRBJ2-7,TRBV9,ASSAGGILKGDEQY
TRBJ2-2,TRBV6-6,AIQGLQNTGELF
TRBJ1-6,TRBV7-9,ASSLAARYNSPLH
TRBJ2-5,TRBV29-1,SVAVASGVQETQY
TRBJ2-3,TRBV12-5,ASAPGGATDTQY
TRBJ1-2,TRBV6-1,ASREGQSITNYGYT
TRBJ1-5,TRBV21-1,ASSPRGRGGEPQH
TRBJ2-3,TRBV9,ASTTTGASGDTQY
TRBJ2-7,TRBV7-8,ASSSARGAVSEQY
TRBJ1-2,TRBV5-8,ASSSHVGFVGGNYGYT
TRBJ2-7,TRBV6-5,ASGQRGAGEQY
TRBJ1-2,TRBV18,ASSVDRFNYGYT